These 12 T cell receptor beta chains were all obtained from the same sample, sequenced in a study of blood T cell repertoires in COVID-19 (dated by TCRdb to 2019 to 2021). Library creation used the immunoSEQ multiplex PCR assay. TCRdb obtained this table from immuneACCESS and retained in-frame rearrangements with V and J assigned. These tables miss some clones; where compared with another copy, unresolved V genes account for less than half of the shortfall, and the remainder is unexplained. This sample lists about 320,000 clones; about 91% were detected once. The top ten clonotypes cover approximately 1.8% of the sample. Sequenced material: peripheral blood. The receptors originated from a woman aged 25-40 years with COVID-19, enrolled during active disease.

CDR3 in DNA: TGTGCCAGCAGCCCGGGAGGGGGCTATGAGCAGTTCTTC. Its translation is CASSPGGGYEQFF. The chain couples TRBV7-3 to TRBJ2-1; D may be TRBD2 (8 bases). The V gene lost 5 bases and the J gene lost 8 bases, with 13 bases spanning the gap. The CDR3 sequence is 13 residues long. Germline V lookup: CDR1 SGHTA, CDR2 FQGTGA. The variable domain in full, with the rest retrieved from reference TRBV7-3 and TRBJ2-1, is GAGVSQTPSNKVTEKGKYVELRCDPISGHTALYWYRQSLGQGPEFLIYFQGTGAADDSGLPNDRFFAVRPEGSVSTLKIQRTERGDSAVYLCASSPGGGYEQFFGPGTRLTVL.

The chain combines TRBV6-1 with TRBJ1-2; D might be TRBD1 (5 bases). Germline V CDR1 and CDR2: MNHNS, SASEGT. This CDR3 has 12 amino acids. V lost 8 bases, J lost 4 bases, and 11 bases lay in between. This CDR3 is CASSDSIYGYTF. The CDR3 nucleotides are TGTGCCAGCTCAGACAGCATCTATGGCTACACCTTC.

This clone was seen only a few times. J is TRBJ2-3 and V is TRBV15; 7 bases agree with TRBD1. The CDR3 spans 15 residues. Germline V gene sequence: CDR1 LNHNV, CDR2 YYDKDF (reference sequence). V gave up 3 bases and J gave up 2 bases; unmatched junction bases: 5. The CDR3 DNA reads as TGTGCCACCAGCAGTAACAGGGGATCCACAGATACGCAGTATTTT. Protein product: CATSSNRGSTDTQYF. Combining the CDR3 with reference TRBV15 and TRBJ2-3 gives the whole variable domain DAMVIQNPRYQVTQFGKPVTLSCSQTLNHNVMYWYQQKSSQAPKLLFHYYDKDFNNEADTPDNFQSRRPNTSFCFLDIRSPGLGDTAMYLCATSSNRGSTDTQYFGPGTRLTVL.

The CDR3 nucleotides read TGTGCCAGCAGACTAGGAGACCTCACCCTCCACTTT. It yields the protein CASRLGDLTLHF. The rearrangement joins TRBV3-1 (or the pseudogene TRBV3-2) to TRBJ1-6; D gene unclear. The CDR3 has 12 residues. Trimming removed 6 bases from V and 14 bases from J, with 14 bases in between. Germline V gene sequence: CDR1 LGHDT, CDR2 YNNKEL (reference sequence).

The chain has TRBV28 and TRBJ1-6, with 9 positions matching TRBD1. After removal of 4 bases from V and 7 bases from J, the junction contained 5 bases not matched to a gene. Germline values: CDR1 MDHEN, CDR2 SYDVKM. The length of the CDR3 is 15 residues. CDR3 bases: TGTGCCAGCAGTTCCCCGACAGGGGGGAATTCACCCCTCCACTTT. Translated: CASSSPTGGNSPLHF. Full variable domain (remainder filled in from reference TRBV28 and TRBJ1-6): DVKVTQSSRYLVKRTGEKVFLECVQDMDHENMFWYRQDPGLGLRLIYFSYDVKMKEKGDIPEGYSVSREKKERFSLILESASTNQTSMYLCASSSPTGGNSPLHFGNGTRLTVT.

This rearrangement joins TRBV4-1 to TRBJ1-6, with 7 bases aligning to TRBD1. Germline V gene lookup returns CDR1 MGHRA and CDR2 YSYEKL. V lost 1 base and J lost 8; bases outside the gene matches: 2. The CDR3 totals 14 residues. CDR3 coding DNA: TGCGCCAGCAGCCAAGTCAGGGGGGATTCACCCCTCCACTTT. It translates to CASSQVRGDSPLHF.

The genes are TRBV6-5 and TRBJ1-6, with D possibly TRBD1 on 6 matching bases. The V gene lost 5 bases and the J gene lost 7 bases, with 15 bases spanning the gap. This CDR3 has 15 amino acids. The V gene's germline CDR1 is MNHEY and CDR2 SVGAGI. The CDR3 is CASSPLRGQNSPLHF. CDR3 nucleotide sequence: TGTGCCAGCAGTCCCCTGCGGGGGCAGAATTCACCCCTCCACTTT.

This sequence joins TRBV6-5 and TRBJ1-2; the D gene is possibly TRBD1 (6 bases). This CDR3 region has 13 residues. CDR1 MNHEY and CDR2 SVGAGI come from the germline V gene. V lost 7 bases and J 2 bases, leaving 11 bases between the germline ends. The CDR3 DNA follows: TGTGCCAGCAAACAGGGCCTAAACTATGGCTACACCTTC. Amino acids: CASKQGLNYGYTF.

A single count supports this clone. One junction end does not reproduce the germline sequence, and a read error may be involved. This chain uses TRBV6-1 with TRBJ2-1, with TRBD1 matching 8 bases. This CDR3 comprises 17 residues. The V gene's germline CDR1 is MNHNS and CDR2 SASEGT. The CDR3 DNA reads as TGTGCCAGCAGGGAAGGCCGGGACAGGTTCCTCTACAATGAGCAGTTCTTC. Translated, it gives CASREGRDRFLYNEQFF.

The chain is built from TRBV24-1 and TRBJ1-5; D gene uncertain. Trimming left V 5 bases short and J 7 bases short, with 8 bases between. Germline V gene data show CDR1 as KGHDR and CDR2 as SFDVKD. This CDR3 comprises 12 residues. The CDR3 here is CATSAVGQPQHF. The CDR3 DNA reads TGTGCCACCAGTGCGGTCGGGCAGCCCCAGCATTTT.

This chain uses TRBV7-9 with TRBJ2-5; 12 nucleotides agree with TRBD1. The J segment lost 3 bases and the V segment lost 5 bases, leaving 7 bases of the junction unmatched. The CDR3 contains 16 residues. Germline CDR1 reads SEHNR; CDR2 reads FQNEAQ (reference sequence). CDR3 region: CASSGTGQGAKETQYF. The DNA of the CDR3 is TGTGCCAGCAGCGGTACGGGACAGGGGGCTAAAGAGACCCAGTACTTC.

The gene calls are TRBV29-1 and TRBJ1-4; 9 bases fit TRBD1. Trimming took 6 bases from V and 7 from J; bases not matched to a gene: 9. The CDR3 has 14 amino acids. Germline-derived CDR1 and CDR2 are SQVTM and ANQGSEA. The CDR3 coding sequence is TGCAGCGTCTCAACCGGGACAGGGAGTGAAAAACTGTTTTTT. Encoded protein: CSVSTGTGSEKLFF.